This is a list of T cell receptor beta chains from one sample in a study of T cells in Graves' hyperthyroidism and ophthalmopathy. MiXCR, run by TCRdb on the multiplex PCR reads, gives a single entry per CDR3 protein. The sample contains about 520,000 distinct CDR3 sequences, less than 25% of which appear only once. Material for sequencing was blood. These receptors all stem from a woman aged 25-40 years with Graves' ophthalmopathy. Each CDR3 is given with its conserved first and last residue. The D gene is left open where the match is weak. Size tells how often a clone was seen (once, few, many) or the class of an expanded clone, and some rows leave it out.

TRBJ1-5,many,TRBD1,TRBV19,CASSPSRDRPYQPQHF,TGTGCCAGTAGTCCTTCACGGGACAGGCCCTATCAGCCCCAGCATTTT
TRBJ1-2,few,-,TRBV7-3,CASSPALDRNYGYTF,TGTGCCAGCAGCCCAGCCCTTGACAGGAACTATGGCTACACCTTC
TRBJ1-3,-,-,TRBV25-1,CASSGLSALNSGNTIYF,TGTGCCAGCAGTGGCCTCAGCGCCCTTAACTCTGGAAACACCATATATTTT
TRBJ2-5,-,-,TRBV7-2,CASSRPGPQETQYF,TGTGCCAGCAGCCGACCGGGACCCCAAGAGACCCAGTACTTC
TRBJ1-1,few,-,TRBV6-5,CASSYIGTYNTEAFF,TGTGCCAGCAGTTACATCGGGACATACAACACTGAAGCTTTCTTT
TRBJ1-1,few,-,TRBV10-3,CAISSKTGMNTEAFF,TGTGCCATCAGCTCAAAGACCGGGATGAACACTGAAGCTTTCTTT
TRBJ1-5,-,-,TRBV12-3/TRBV12-4,CASSPYGDQPQHF,TGTGCCAGCAGCCCCTATGGGGATCAGCCCCAGCATTTT
TRBJ2-5,-,-,TRBV12-3/TRBV12-4,CASRDLPEETQYF,TGTGCCAGCAGAGACCTACCAGAGGAGACCCAGTACTTC
TRBJ2-1,-,TRBD1,TRBV10-3,CAISESLKDRGQFF,TGTGCCATCAGTGAGTCCCTCAAGGACAGGGGCCAGTTCTTC
TRBJ1-2,many,TRBD1,TRBV19,CASSIPLSGGLTNYGYTF,TGTGCCAGTAGTATTCCGTTATCAGGGGGCTTAACAAACTATGGCTACACCTTC
TRBJ2-7,-,-,TRBV20-1,CSASPGASPSYEQYF,TGCAGTGCTAGTCCAGGCGCCTCCCCATCCTACGAGCAGTACTTC
TRBJ2-5,-,TRBD1,TRBV7-6,CASSLYPATDRGLKTQYF,TGTGCCAGCAGCTTATACCCTGCGACCGACAGGGGGCTGAAGACCCAGTACTTC
TRBJ1-2,-,-,TRBV18,CASSPIPGESGYTF,TGTGCCAGCTCACCAATTCCAGGGGAGAGTGGCTACACCTTC
TRBJ2-5,-,TRBD1,TRBV20-1,CSASTPGQGWETQYF,TGCAGTGCTAGCACACCGGGACAGGGGTGGGAGACCCAGTACTTC
TRBJ1-2,few,TRBD1,TRBV20-1,CSAKPGTVNVLNYGYTF,TGCAGTGCAAAACCCGGGACAGTAAATGTGCTAAACTATGGCTACACCTTC
TRBJ2-2,many,-,TRBV19,CASCHGRVLDTGELFF,TGTGCCAGTTGTCACGGCAGGGTGCTCGACACCGGGGAGCTGTTTTTT
TRBJ2-2,few,-,TRBV7-8,CASSPMESTGELFF,TGTGCCAGCAGCCCTATGGAAAGCACCGGGGAGCTGTTTTTT
TRBJ2-7,many,-,TRBV11-1,CASSLPLQGGLTYEQYF,TGTGCCAGCAGCCTCCCATTGCAGGGCGGACTTACCTACGAGCAGTACTTC
TRBJ2-7,many,-,TRBV10-2,CASRPGAYEQYF,TGCGCCAGCAGGCCCGGGGCCTACGAGCAGTACTTC
TRBJ2-5,many,TRBD1,TRBV12-3/TRBV12-4,CASSPQQGARETQYF,TGTGCCAGCAGTCCACAACAGGGGGCTCGTGAGACCCAGTACTTC
TRBJ2-5,-,TRBD2,TRBV6-1,CASSPVLAGAPTLNF,TGTGCCAGCAGCCCGGTATTAGCGGGGGCCCCAACCCTCAACTTC
TRBJ2-5,many,-,TRBV2,CASVTGLSTQETQYF,TGTGCCAGTGTTACAGGCCTTTCAACCCAAGAGACCCAGTACTTC
TRBJ2-5,-,TRBD2,TRBV20-1,CSAPRFTSEETQYF,TGCAGTGCCCCGAGGTTCACTAGCGAAGAGACCCAGTACTTC
TRBJ1-5,-,-,TRBV2,CASSGLISNQPQHF,TGTGCCAGCAGTGGCCTCATTAGCAATCAGCCCCAGCATTTT
TRBJ2-2,-,TRBD2,TRBV2,CASSGTSGYTGELFF,TGTGCCAGCAGTGGGACTAGCGGATATACCGGGGAGCTGTTTTTT
TRBJ1-1,few,-,TRBV20-1,CSARNPNTEAFF,TGCAGTGCCCGGAACCCGAACACTGAAGCTTTCTTT
TRBJ1-1,few,-,TRBV4-3,CASSQLGKLNTEAFF,TGCGCCAGCAGCCAACTGGGGAAACTGAACACTGAAGCTTTCTTT
TRBJ2-7,-,-,TRBV7-2,CASSLAQGWEQYF,TGTGCCAGCAGCTTAGCGCAGGGGTGGGAGCAGTACTTC
TRBJ2-7,many,-,TRBV27,CASSLKPTAADHEQYF,TGTGCCAGCAGTTTAAAACCCACGGCTGCGGATCACGAGCAGTACTTC
TRBJ2-4,many,-,TRBV6-2/TRBV6-3,CASSRPWDIQYF,TGTGCCAGCAGCCGTCCTTGGGACATTCAGTACTTC
TRBJ1-1,-,TRBD1,TRBV10-3,CAISESTGMNTEAFF,TGTGCCATCAGTGAGTCGACAGGGATGAACACTGAAGCTTTCTTT
TRBJ2-5,few,-,TRBV11-2,CASSISPETQYF,TGTGCCAGCAGCATTAGCCCTGAGACCCAGTACTTC
TRBJ1-2,-,-,TRBV14,CASSQDSDGYTF,TGTGCCAGCAGCCAAGACTCCGATGGCTACACCTTC
TRBJ2-5,-,-,TRBV7-9,CASSLVGVAETQYF,TGTGCCAGCAGCTTAGTGGGGGTAGCAGAGACCCAGTACTTC
TRBJ2-7,-,-,TRBV29-1,CSVEGIEAYEQYF,TGCAGCGTTGAGGGAATTGAGGCTTACGAGCAGTACTTC
TRBJ2-5,many,-,TRBV6-5,CASSTDSQETQYF,TGTGCCAGCAGTACCGACAGTCAAGAGACCCAGTACTTC
TRBJ2-5,many,-,TRBV7-9,CASRSWSQETQYF,TGTGCCAGCAGGTCATGGTCACAAGAGACCCAGTACTTC
TRBJ1-5,many,-,TRBV20-1,CSARDSNQPQHF,TGCAGTGCTAGGGATAGCAATCAGCCCCAGCATTTT
TRBJ1-2,-,-,TRBV15,CATRGPANYGYTF,TGTGCCACTCGGGGCCCGGCGAACTATGGCTACACCTTC
TRBJ2-5,-,-,TRBV12-5,CASGLGIQETQYF,TGTGCTAGTGGTTTAGGCATCCAAGAGACCCAGTACTTC
TRBJ2-2,few,TRBD1,TRBV5-1,CASSLGTGPNTGELFF,TGCGCCAGCAGCCTCGGGACAGGGCCGAACACCGGGGAGCTGTTTTTT
TRBJ2-7,-,-,TRBV6-1,CASSSKKGRHEQYF,TGTGCCAGCAGCTCTAAAAAGGGACGCCACGAGCAGTACTTC
TRBJ1-1,many,TRBD1,TRBV12-3/TRBV12-4,CASSLWDRDTEAFF,TGTGCCAGCAGTTTATGGGACAGGGACACTGAAGCTTTCTTT